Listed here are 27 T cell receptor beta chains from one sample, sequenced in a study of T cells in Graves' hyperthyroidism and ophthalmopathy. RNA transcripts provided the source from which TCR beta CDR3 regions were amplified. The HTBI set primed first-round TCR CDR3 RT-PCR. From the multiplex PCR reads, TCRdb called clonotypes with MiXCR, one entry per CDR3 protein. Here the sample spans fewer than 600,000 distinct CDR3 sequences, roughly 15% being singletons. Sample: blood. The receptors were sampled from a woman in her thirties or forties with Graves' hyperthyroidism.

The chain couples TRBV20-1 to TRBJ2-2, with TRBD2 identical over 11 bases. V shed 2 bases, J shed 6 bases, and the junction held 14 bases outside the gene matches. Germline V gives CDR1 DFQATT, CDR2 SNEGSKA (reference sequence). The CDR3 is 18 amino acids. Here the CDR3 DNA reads TGCAGTGCTAGACGGTTAGCGGGAGGGCCAGGGCTTGCCGGGGAGCTGTTTTTT. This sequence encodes CSARRLAGGPGLAGELFF.

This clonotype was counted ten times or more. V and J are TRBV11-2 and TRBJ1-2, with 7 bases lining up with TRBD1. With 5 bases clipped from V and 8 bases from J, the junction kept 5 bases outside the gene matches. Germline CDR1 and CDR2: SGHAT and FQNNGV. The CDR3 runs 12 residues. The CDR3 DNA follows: TGTGCCAGCAGCGACAGGGCTGGAGGCTACACCTTC. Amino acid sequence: CASSDRAGGYTF.

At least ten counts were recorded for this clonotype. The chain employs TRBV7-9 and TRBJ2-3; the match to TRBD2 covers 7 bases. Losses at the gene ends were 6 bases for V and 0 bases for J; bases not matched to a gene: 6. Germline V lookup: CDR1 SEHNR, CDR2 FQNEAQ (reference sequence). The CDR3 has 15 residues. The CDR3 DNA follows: TGTGCCAGCAGGACGAGCGGGATAAGCACAGATACGCAGTATTTT. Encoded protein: CASRTSGISTDTQYF.

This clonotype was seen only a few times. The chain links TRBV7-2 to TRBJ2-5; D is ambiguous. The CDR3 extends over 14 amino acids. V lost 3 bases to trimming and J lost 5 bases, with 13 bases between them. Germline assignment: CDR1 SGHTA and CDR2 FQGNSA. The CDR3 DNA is TGTGCCAGCAGCTTCGTCCCGACGGAGGAGACCCAGTACTTC. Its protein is CASSFVPTEETQYF.

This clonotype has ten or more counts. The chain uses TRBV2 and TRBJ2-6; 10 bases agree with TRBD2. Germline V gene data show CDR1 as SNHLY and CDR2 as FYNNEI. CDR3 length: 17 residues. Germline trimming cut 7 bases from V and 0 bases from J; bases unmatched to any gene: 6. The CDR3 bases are TGTGCCAGCAAAGGACTAGCGGTGAGCTCTGGGGCCAACGTCCTGACTTTC. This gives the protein CASKGLAVSSGANVLTF. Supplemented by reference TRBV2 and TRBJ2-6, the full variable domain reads EPEVTQTPSHQVTQMGQEVILRCVPISNHLYFYWYRQILGQKVEFLVSFYNNEISEKSEIFDDQFSVERPDGSNFTLKIRSTKLEDSAMYFCASKGLAVSSGANVLTFGAGSRLTVL.

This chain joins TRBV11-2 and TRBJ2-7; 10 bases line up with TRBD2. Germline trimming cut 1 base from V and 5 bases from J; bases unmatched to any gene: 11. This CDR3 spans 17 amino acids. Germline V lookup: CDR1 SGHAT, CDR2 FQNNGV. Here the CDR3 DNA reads TGTGCCAGCAGCTTAGCGGTAGGTCGGCTAGCGGGAGACGAGCAGTACTTC. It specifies CASSLAVGRLAGDEQYF.

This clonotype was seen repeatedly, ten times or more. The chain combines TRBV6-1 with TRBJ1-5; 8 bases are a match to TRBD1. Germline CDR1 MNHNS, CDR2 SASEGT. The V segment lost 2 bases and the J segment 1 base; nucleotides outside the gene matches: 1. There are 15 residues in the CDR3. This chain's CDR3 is CASSERDRSNQPQHF. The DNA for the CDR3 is TGTGCCAGCAGTGAAAGGGACAGGAGCAATCAGCCCCAGCATTTT.

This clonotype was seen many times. CDR3 region: CASSLGGSGTQETQYF. Written as DNA, the CDR3 is TGTGCCAGCAGCTTAGGAGGTAGCGGGACACAAGAGACCCAGTACTTC. The V call is TRBV7-2, the J call TRBJ2-5; the match to TRBD2 covers 8 bases. Germline CDR1 is SGHTA and CDR2 is FQGNSA. The CDR3 has 16 amino acids. V was pared by 1 base and J by 2 bases, with 6 bases of the junction left unmatched.

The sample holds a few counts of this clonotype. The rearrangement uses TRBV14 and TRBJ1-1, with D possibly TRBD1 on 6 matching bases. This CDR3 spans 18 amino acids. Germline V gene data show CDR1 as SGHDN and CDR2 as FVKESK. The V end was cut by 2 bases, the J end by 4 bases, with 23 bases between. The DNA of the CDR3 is TGTGCCAGCAGCCAAAGGGCGGCAGGGGCCTCTCTGGTCACTGAAGCTTTCTTT. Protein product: CASSQRAAGASLVTEAFF. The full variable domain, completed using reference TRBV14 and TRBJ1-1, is EAGVTQFPSHSVIEKGQTVTLRCDPISGHDNLYWYRRVMGKEIKFLLHFVKESKQDESGMPNNRFLAERTGGTYSTLKVQPAELEDSGVYFCASSQRAAGASLVTEAFFGQGTRLTVV.

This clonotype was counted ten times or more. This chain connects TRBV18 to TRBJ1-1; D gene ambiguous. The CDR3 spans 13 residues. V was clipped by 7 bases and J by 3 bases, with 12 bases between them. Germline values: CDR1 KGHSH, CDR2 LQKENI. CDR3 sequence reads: CASLGNIDTEAFF. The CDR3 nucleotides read TGTGCCAGCTTAGGGAATATTGACACTGAAGCTTTCTTT.

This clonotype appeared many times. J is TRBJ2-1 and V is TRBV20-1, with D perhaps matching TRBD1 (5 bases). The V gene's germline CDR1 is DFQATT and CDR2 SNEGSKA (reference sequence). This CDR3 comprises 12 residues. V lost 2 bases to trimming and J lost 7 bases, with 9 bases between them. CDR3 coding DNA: TGCAGTGCTAGACAGGGTGGGAATGAGCAGTTCTTC. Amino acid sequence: CSARQGGNEQFF.

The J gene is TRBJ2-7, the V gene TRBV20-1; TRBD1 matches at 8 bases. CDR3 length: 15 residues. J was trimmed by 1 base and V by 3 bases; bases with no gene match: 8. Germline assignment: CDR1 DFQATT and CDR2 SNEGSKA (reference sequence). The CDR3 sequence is CSARGQAEGSYEQYF. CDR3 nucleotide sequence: TGCAGTGCTAGGGGACAGGCAGAGGGGTCCTACGAGCAGTACTTC.

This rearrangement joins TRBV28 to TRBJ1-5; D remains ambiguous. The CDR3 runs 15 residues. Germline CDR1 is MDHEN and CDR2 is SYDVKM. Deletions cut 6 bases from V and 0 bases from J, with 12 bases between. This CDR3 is CASRRTRLSNQPQHF. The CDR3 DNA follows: TGTGCCAGCAGAAGGACCCGTCTTAGCAATCAGCCCCAGCATTTT.

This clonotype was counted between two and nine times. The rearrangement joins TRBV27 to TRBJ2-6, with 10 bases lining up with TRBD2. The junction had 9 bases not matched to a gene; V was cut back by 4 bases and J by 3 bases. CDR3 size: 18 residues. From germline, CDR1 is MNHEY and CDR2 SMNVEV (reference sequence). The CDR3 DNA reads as TGTGCCAGCAGTTCATGGCTAGCGGGAGTGAGTGGGGCCAACGTCCTGACTTTC. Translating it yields CASSSWLAGVSGANVLTF. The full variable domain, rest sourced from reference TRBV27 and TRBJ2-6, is EAQVTQNPRYLITVTGKKLTVTCSQNMNHEYMSWYRQDPGLGLRQIYYSMNVEVTDKGDVPEGYKVSRKEKRNFPLILESPSPNQTSLYFCASSSWLAGVSGANVLTFGAGSRLTVL.

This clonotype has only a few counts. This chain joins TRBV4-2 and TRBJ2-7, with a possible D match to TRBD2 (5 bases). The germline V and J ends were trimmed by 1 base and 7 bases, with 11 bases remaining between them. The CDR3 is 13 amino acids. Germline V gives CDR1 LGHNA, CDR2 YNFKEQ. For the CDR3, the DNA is TGTGCCAGCAGCCAAGTTCGGGATGGGGAGCAGTACTTC. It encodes CASSQVRDGEQYF.

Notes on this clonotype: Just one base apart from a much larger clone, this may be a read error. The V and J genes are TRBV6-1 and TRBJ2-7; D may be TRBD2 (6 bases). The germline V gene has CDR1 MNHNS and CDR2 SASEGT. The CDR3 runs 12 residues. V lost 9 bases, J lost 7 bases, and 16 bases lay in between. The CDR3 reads CARMVGTSEQYF. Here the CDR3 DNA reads TGTGCCAGAATGGTGGGGACTTCGGAGCAGTACTTC.

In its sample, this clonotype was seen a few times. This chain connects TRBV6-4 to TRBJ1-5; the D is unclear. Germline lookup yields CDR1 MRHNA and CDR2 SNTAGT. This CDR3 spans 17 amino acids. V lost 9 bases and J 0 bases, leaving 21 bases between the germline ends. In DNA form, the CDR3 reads TGTGCCAGACCCTTGGGGATCCAGCGGGCTAGCAATCAGCCCCAGCATTTT. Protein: CARPLGIQRASNQPQHF.

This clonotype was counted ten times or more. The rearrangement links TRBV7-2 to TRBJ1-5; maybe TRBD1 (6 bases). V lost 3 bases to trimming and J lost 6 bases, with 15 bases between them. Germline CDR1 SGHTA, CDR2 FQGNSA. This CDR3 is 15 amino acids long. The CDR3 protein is CASSFGTGSSQPQHF. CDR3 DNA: TGTGCCAGCAGCTTCGGAACAGGGAGTTCTCAGCCCCAGCATTTT.

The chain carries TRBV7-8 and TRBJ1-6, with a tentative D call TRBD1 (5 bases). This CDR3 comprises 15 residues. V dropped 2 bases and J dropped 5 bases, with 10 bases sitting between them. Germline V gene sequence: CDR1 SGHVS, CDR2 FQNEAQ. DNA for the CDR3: TGTGCCAGCAGCTTATTCGGCAGGGATAATTCACCCCTCCACTTT. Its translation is CASSLFGRDNSPLHF.

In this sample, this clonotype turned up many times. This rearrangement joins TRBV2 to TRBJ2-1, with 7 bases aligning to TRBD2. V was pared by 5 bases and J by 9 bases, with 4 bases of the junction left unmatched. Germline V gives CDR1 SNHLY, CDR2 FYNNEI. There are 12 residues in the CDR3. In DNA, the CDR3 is TGTGCCAGCAGTACTAGCGTTGGTGAGCAGTTCTTC. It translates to CASSTSVGEQFF.

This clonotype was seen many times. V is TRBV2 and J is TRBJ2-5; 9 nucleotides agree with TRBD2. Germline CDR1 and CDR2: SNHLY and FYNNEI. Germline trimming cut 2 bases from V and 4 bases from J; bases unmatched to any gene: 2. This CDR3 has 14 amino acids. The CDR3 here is CASSELREGETQYF. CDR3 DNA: TGTGCCAGCAGTGAACTGCGGGAGGGAGAGACCCAGTACTTC.

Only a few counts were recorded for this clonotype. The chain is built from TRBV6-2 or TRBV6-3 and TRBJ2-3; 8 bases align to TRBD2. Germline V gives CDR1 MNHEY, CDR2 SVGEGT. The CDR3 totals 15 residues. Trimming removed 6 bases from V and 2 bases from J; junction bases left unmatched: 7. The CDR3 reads CASRALAGYTDTQYF. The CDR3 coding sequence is TGTGCCAGCAGAGCCTTAGCGGGATACACAGATACGCAGTATTTT.

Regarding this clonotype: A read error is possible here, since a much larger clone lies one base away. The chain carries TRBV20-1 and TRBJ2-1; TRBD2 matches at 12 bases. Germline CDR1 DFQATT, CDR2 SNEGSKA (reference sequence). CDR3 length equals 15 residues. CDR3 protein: CSTRVLAGGPVEQFF. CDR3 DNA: TGCAGTACTAGAGTCCTAGCGGGAGGGCCGGTTGAGCAGTTCTTC.

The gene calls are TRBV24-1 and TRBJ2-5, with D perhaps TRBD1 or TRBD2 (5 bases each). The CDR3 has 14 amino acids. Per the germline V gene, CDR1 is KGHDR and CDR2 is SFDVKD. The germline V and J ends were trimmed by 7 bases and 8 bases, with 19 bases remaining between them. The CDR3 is CATSPGAQLDTQYF. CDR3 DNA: TGTGCCACCAGCCCCGGGGCCCAGTTAGACACCCAGTACTTC.

The CDR3 loop reads CASSESVFYEKLFF. The CDR3 nucleotides are TGTGCCAGCAGTGAATCTGTCTTCTACGAAAAACTGTTTTTT. J is TRBJ1-4 and V is TRBV25-1; D gene uncertain. CDR3 length: 14 residues. V was trimmed by 1 base and J by 8 bases, leaving 11 bases between them. Germline CDR1 and CDR2: MGHDK and SYGVNS.

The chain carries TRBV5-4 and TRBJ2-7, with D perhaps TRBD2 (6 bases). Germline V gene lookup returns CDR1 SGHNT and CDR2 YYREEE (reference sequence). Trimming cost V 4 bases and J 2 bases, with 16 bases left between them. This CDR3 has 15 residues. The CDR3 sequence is CASSPSLADPYEQYF. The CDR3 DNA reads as TGTGCCAGCAGCCCTTCCTTAGCGGACCCCTACGAGCAGTACTTC.

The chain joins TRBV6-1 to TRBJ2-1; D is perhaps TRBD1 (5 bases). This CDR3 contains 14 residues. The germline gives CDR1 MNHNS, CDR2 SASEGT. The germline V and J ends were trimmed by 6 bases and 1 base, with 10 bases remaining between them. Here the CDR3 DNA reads TGTGCCAGCAGGCCTCCAGGGTCCTACAATGAGCAGTTCTTC. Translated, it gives CASRPPGSYNEQFF.